The 8 T cell receptor beta chains listed next were all sequenced from one sample in a study of T cells in Graves' hyperthyroidism and ophthalmopathy. The source material, RNA transcripts, was used to amplify TCR beta CDR3 regions. Initially, a first-round RT-PCR of the TCR CDR3 employed the HTBI primer set. TCRdb reanalysed the multiplex PCR reads using MiXCR and keeps one entry per CDR3 protein. In the table there are around 600,000 distinct CDR3 sequences, 14% of which are singletons. Sequencing was carried out using blood. These receptors were collected from a woman between 18 and 30 years old with Graves' ophthalmopathy.

This clonotype came up many times. This chain connects TRBV28 to TRBJ1-1; perhaps TRBD1 as D (6 bases). Germline lookup yields CDR1 MDHEN and CDR2 SYDVKM. The V and J ends lost 6 bases and 3 bases respectively, with 17 bases between them. The CDR3 sequence is 15 residues long. The CDR3 DNA reads as TGTGCCAGCAGCCCGGGAATAACAGGGTACACTGAAGCTTTCTTT. Translating it yields CASSPGITGYTEAFF.

The chain is built from TRBV18 and TRBJ1-1, with D maybe TRBD1 (5 bases). The CDR3 contains 15 residues. Trimming cost V 3 bases and J 1 base, with 12 bases left between them. Germline V gives CDR1 KGHSH, CDR2 LQKENI. CDR3 DNA sequence: TGTGCCAGCTCACCTATCGGGGGGAAGAACACTGAAGCTTTCTTT. The encoded protein is CASSPIGGKNTEAFF.

This clonotype showed up many times. This chain links TRBV7-8 with TRBJ2-3; 7 positions agree with TRBD2. Germline V gene data show CDR1 as SGHVS and CDR2 as FQNEAQ. V was clipped by 1 base and J by 7 bases; unmatched bases: 14. The CDR3 loop spans 17 amino acids. The CDR3 nucleotides are TGTGCCAGCAGCTTAGGCCGCTATACGCAGCGGGAAAATACGCAGTATTTT. Translated: CASSLGRYTQRENTQYF.

Many counts were recorded for this clonotype. This sequence joins TRBV7-2 and TRBJ2-3, with TRBD2 identical over 7 bases. In germline, CDR1 is SGHTA, CDR2 FQGNSA. The CDR3 runs 16 residues. The V and J ends lost 5 bases and 2 bases, in that order; junction bases with no gene match: 10. The CDR3 DNA reads TGTGCCAGCAGCATGGGTGGTCTAGCGGCCACAGATACGCAGTATTTT. As protein: CASSMGGLAATDTQYF.

There are many counts of this clonotype. V and J are TRBV18 and TRBJ2-7; D might be TRBD1 or TRBD2, each matching 6 bases. Trimming left V 6 bases short and J 1 base short, with 13 bases between. The germline gives CDR1 KGHSH, CDR2 LQKENI. This CDR3 region has 14 residues. CDR3 amino acids: CASSGGKESYEQYF. The DNA of the CDR3 is TGTGCCAGCTCGGGGGGCAAAGAGTCCTACGAGCAGTACTTC.

This clonotype was found many times. The V and J genes are TRBV12-3 or TRBV12-4 and TRBJ2-2; tentatively, D is TRBD2 (6 bases). V lost 6 bases and J lost 6, with 14 bases in between. The CDR3 has 14 amino acids. CDR3 coding DNA: TGTGCCAGCAGCGCCGCGGGGATGGCCGGGGAGCTGTTTTTT. Amino acids: CASSAAGMAGELFF.

There are a few counts of this clonotype. This chain joins TRBV5-1 and TRBJ2-5, with D possibly TRBD1 on 5 matching bases. With 0 bases removed from V and 3 bases from J, the gap between germline ends came to 15 bases. The CDR3 has 16 residues. CDR1 and CDR2 from the germline V gene are SGHRS and YFSETQ. As DNA, the CDR3 is TGCGCCAGCAGCTTGGCAAGGTTCAGGGAAGAAGAGACCCAGTACTTC. Protein: CASSLARFREEETQYF.

This clonotype was seen at least ten times. The rearrangement links TRBV28 to TRBJ1-2; 7 bases are a match to TRBD1. The CDR3 runs 14 residues. V shed 3 bases, J shed 3 bases, and the junction held 4 bases outside the gene matches. Germline V gene data show CDR1 as MDHEN and CDR2 as SYDVKM. CDR3: CASSLHRGYYGYTF. The DNA of the CDR3 is TGTGCCAGCAGTTTGCACAGGGGTTACTATGGCTACACCTTC.